This T cell receptor beta chain was recorded in a study of shared clonotypes between healthy human individuals (dated by TCRdb to about 2020). For the study in its entirety: The cohort comprised a couple of women and a few men aged 18 to 49 years. To estimate repertoire size and how much clonotype sharing occurs between individuals, the study deeply sequenced the blood TCR repertoires of five healthy adults. To increase sequencing depth and limit assay-specific biases, different laboratories used diverse techniques to prepare libraries and sequence TCR repertoires. Per donor, leukapheresis produced somewhere between about 0.94 and 9.5 billion PBMCs.

Using the deep immunoSEQ assay, TCR CDR3 regions were amplified from genomic DNA by multiplex PCR. Extracted genomic DNA from each cell subset was distributed evenly across all wells of several immunoSEQ 96-well plates, and each plate was treated as a replicate. For unsorted PBMC, approximately 0.3 ug of genomic DNA, equivalent to roughly 30,000 T cell genomes, went into each replicate PCR. Ten immunoSEQ deep assay plates were used to sequence unsorted PBMC genomic DNA. Purified libraries were quantified with a Qubit 3.0 fluorometer, sized on a Bioanalyzer 2100, and re-quantified with the KAPA Library Quantification kit. A separate single-read 150-cycle Illumina NextSeq 550 flow cell was used to sequence each immunoSEQ 96-well plate. Per the authors' processing: Because the immunoSEQ output included only junctional sequences and no quality scores, the filtering could not be the same as the filtering used for full-length reads. To assign V/J genes and CDR3, sequences were annotated against IMGT germline references using PyIR, a Python wrapper for IgBLAST v1.9. Reads were removed for weak V/J assignments (E-value above 1e-6), missing CDR3, stop codons, out-of-frame junctions, or ambiguous translated residues. V3J clonotypes were defined by identical inferred V gene, J gene, and CDR3 amino acid sequence. Percentage overlap between repertoires was computed as shared unique clonotypes divided by the size of the smaller repertoire. Three approaches were used to assess repertoire richness: RTK rarefaction, the Chao1 estimator, and Recon v2.1 estimates of unobserved clonotypes. The table comes from immuneACCESS by way of TCRdb, which keeps in-frame sequences with V and J called. Part of the clones is missing from these tables; in studies checked, under half for an unresolved V gene and the rest for unknown reasons. That table gives V, J and clone size, and the DNA gave D and trimming. The sample has a few hundred thousand clones on record, about 80% of them singletons. The ten largest clones capture 10% to 15% of the sample.

A word on this clone: What antigen it recognizes has not been identified. Base qualities are not recorded, but no much larger clone differs from it by a single base.

The full study reports these points: Pairwise subsampling indicated that sequencing depth was expected to affect the degree of clonotype sharing among donors. Because the study included only a small number of donors, the genetic and exposure-history diversity represented was limited. Sampling was limited to blood, and TCR repertoires in tissue likely differ from TCR repertoires in blood.

Donors were healthy HIV-negative adults with no recently reported acute infections or vaccinations. Every donor was a Caucasian adult residing in Nashville, Tennessee, USA. For unsorted samples, 90 million to 95 million PBMCs were counted, and genomic DNA was extracted using the QIAamp DNA Blood Mini kit. After blood collection by leukapheresis, PBMCs were isolated using Ficoll-Histopaque density gradient centrifugation and then cryopreserved in the vapor phase of liquid nitrogen. Sequenced: PBMCs. This TCR came from a woman aged 40 to 50 in good health. Some clones in this sample may be carry-over from other donors' samples.

CDR3 loop: CASSKGLAGANEQFF. The nucleotide sequence is given as TGTGCCAGCAGCAAAGGACTAGCGGGGGCCAATGAGCAGTTCTTC. Rearrangement joined TRBV7-3 to TRBJ2-1; TRBD2 agrees with 13 junctional bases. V is trimmed back by 5 bases and J by 6 bases, and the junction contains 4 bases that no gene match accounts for. The CDR3 holds 15 amino acids from the cysteine to the phenylalanine. This entry keeps only the CDR3 DNA: 45 bases, framed from base 1. Via the germline V gene, CDR1 is SGHTA and CDR2 FQGTGA.